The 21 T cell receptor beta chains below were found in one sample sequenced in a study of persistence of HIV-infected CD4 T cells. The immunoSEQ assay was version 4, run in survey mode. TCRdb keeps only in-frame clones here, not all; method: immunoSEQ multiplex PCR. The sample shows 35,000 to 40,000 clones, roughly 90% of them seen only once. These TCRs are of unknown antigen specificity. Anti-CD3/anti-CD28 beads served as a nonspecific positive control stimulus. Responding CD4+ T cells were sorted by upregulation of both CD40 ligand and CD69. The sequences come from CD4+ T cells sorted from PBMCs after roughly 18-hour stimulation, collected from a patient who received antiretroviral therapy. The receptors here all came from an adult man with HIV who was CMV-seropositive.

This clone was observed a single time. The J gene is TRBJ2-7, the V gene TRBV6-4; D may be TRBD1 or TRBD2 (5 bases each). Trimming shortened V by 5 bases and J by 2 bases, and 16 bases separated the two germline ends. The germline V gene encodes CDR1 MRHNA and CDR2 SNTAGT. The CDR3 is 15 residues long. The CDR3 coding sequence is TGTGCCAGCAGTACCCCCGGGACGGGCGCCTACGAGCAGTACTTC. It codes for CASSTPGTGAYEQYF.

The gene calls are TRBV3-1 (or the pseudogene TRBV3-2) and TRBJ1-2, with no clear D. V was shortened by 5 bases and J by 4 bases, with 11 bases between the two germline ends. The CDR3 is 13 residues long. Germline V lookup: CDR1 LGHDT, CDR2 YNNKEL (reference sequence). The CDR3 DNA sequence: TGTGCCAGCAGCTTGCGAGAGGGCTATGGCTACACCTTC. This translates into CASSLREGYGYTF.

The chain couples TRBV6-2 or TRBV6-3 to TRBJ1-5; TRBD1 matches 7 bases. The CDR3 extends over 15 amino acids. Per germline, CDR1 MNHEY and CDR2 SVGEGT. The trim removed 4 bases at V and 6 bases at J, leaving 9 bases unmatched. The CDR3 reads CASSSQTGQSQPQHF. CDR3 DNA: TGTGCCAGCAGTTCCCAGACAGGGCAAAGTCAGCCCCAGCATTTT.

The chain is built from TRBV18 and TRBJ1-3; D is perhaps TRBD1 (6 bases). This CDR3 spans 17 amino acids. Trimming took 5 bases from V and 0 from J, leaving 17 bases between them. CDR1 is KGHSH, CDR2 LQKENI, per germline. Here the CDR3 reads CASSNTPGQFSGNTIYF. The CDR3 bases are TGTGCCAGCTCAAATACCCCTGGACAGTTCTCTGGAAACACCATATATTTT.

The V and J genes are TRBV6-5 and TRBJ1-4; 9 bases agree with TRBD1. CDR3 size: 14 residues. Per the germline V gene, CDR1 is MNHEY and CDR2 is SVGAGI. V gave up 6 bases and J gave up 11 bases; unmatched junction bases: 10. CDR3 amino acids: CASRVDRGSGKLFF. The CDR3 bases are TGTGCCAGCAGAGTGGACAGGGGATCTGGCAAACTGTTTTTT.

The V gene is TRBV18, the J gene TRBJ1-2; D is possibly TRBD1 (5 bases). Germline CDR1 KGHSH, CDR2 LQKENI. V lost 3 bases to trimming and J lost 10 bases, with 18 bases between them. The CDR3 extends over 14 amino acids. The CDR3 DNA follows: TGTGCCAGCTCACCCCGCCAGGGAAAACAGGACTACACCTTC. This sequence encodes CASSPRQGKQDYTF.

CDR3 bases: TGCAGTCTCCACCGGGACGCTCCGTATGGCTACACCTTC. Its protein is CSLHRDAPYGYTF. The V gene is TRBV29-1, the J gene TRBJ1-2, with D tentatively TRBD1 (5 bases). Germline loops: CDR1 SQVTM, CDR2 ANQGSEA. There are 13 residues in the CDR3.

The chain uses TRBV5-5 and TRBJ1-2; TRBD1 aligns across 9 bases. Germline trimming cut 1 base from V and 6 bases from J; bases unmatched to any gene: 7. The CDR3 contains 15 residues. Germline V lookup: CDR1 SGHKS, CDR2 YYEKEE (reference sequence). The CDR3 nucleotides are TGTGCCAGCAGCTTGACGCCGGGACAGGGCGATGGCTACACCTTC. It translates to CASSLTPGQGDGYTF.

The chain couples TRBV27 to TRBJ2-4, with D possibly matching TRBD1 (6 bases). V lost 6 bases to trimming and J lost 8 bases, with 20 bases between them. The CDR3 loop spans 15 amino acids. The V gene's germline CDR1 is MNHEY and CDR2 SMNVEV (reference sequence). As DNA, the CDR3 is TGTGCCAGCAGACCCATGGGGGCAGGGGAGTACATTCAGTACTTC. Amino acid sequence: CASRPMGAGEYIQYF.

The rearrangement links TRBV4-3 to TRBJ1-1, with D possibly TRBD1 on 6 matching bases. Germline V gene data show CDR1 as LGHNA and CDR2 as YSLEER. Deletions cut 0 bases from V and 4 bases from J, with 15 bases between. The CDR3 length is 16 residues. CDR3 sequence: CASSQEILRGGTEAFF. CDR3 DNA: TGCGCCAGCAGCCAAGAAATCCTCAGGGGAGGCACTGAAGCTTTCTTT.

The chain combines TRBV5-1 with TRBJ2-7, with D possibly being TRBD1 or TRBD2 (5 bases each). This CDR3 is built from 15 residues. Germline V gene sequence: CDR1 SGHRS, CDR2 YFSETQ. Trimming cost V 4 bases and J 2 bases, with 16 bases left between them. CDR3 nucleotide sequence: TGCGCCAGCAGCCTCTCGGGGCGGCCCCCCTACGAGCAGTACTTC. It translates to CASSLSGRPPYEQYF.

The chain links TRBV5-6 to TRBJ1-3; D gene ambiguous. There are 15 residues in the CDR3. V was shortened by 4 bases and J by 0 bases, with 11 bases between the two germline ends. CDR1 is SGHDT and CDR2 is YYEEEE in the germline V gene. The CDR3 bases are TGTGCCAGCAGCCCTGTGGGAATCTCTGGAAACACCATATATTTT. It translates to CASSPVGISGNTIYF.

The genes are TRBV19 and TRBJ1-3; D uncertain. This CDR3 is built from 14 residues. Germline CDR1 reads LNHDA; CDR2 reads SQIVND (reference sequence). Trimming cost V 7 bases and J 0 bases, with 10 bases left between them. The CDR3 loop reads CASNRIDSGNTIYF. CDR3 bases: TGTGCCAGTAATAGGATTGACTCTGGAAACACCATATATTTT.

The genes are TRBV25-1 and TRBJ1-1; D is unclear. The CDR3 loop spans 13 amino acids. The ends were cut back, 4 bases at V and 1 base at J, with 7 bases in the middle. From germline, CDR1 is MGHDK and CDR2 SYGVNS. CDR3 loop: CASSVRGNTEAFF. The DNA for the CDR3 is TGTGCCAGCAGTGTCCGGGGGAACACTGAAGCTTTCTTT.

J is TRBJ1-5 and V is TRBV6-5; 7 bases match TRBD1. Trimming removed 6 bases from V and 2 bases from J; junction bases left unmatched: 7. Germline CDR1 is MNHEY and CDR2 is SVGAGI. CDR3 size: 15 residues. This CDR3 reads CASRMGGTGNQPQHF. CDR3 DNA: TGTGCCAGCAGGATGGGAGGGACAGGCAATCAGCCCCAGCATTTT.

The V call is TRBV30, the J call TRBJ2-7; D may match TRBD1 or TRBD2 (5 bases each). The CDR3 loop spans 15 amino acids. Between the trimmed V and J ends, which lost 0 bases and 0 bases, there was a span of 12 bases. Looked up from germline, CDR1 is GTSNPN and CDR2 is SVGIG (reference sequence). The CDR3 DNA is TGTGCCTGGAGTGTCGGGACGGACGGCTCCTACGAGCAGTACTTC. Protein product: CAWSVGTDGSYEQYF.

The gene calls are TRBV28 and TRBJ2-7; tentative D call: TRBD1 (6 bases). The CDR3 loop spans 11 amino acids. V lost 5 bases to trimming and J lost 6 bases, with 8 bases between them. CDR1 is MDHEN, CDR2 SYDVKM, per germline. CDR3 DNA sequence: TGTGCCAGCAGTCTCAGGGGCGAGCAGTACTTC. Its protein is CASSLRGEQYF.

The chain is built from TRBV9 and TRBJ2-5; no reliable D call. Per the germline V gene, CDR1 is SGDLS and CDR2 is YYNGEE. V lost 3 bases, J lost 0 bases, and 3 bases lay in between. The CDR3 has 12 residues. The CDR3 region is CASSANQETQYF. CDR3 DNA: TGTGCCAGCAGCGCGAACCAAGAGACCCAGTACTTC.

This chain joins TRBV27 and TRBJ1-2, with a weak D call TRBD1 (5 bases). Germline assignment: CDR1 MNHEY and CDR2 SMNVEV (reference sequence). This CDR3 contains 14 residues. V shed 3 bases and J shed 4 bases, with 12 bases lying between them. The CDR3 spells CASSFGAPGYGYTF. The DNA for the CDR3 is TGTGCCAGCAGTTTCGGGGCGCCGGGCTATGGCTACACCTTC.

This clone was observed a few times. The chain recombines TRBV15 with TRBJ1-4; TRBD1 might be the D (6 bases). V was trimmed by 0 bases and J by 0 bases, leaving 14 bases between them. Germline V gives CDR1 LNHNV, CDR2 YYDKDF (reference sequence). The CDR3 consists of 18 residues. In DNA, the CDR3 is TGTGCCACCAGCAGAGATGTCTCTAAGGGGGCAACTAATGAAAAACTGTTTTTT. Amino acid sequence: CATSRDVSKGATNEKLFF.

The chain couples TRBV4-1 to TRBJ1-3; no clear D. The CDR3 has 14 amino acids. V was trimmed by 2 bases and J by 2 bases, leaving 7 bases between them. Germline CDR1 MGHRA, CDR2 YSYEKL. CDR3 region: CASSQHGAGNTIYF. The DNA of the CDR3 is TGCGCCAGCAGCCAACATGGGGCTGGAAACACCATATATTTT.